A selection of T cell receptor beta chains follows, all from one sample in a study of blood T cell repertoires in COVID-19. TCRdb keeps only in-frame clones here, not all; method: immunoSEQ multiplex PCR. The sample has 80,000 to 100,000 clones, around three quarters seen once; the top ten hold roughly 8.6%. Sequenced sample: peripheral blood. These TCRs come from a man aged 45 to 65 who had recovered from COVID-19. The CDR3 runs from the conserved cysteine through the conserved F or W. Fields, in order: J gene, V gene, D gene, clone size, CDR3 protein, CDR3 DNA. The D gene is left open where the match is weak. Some rows have no size entry. The others give once, few or many, or a class for an expanded clone.

j_call: TRBJ2-3
v_call: TRBV5-1
d_call: TRBD2
clone_size: -
cdr3_aa: CASSLAGGGGPGQYF
cdr3_nt: TGCGCCAGCAGCTTGGCGGGCGGGGGGGGCCCCGGGCAGTATTTT

j_call: TRBJ2-7
v_call: TRBV19
d_call: -
clone_size: -
cdr3_aa: CASSTPGTIDEQYF
cdr3_nt: TGTGCCAGTAGTACGCCCGGGACAATAGACGAGCAGTACTTC

j_call: TRBJ2-3
v_call: TRBV6-5
d_call: TRBD2
clone_size: -
cdr3_aa: CASSQQAGGTDTQYF
cdr3_nt: TGTGCCAGCAGTCAGCAAGCGGGGGGCACAGATACGCAGTATTTT

j_call: TRBJ1-5
v_call: TRBV30
d_call: -
clone_size: -
cdr3_aa: CAWARSGNQPQHF
cdr3_nt: TGTGCCTGGGCGAGGAGCGGGAATCAGCCCCAGCATTTT

j_call: TRBJ2-1
v_call: TRBV24-1
d_call: TRBD2
clone_size: few
cdr3_aa: CATSDQRTSGRAYNEQFF
cdr3_nt: TGTGCCACCAGTGACCAAAGGACTAGCGGGAGGGCTTACAATGAGCAGTTCTTC

j_call: TRBJ2-7
v_call: TRBV27
d_call: TRBD2
clone_size: -
cdr3_aa: CASRPRLAGVPYEQYF
cdr3_nt: TGTGCCAGCAGGCCAAGACTAGCGGGGGTTCCCTACGAGCAGTACTTC

j_call: TRBJ1-1
v_call: TRBV21-1
d_call: -
clone_size: -
cdr3_aa: CASSSSSTLNGTEAFF
cdr3_nt: TGTGCCAGCAGCAGCTCCTCGACGCTAAACGGGACTGAAGCTTTCTTT

j_call: TRBJ2-1
v_call: TRBV20-1
d_call: -
clone_size: -
cdr3_aa: CSAERDEQFF
cdr3_nt: TGCAGTGCGGAGCGGGATGAGCAGTTCTTC

j_call: TRBJ2-6
v_call: TRBV4-3
d_call: -
clone_size: -
cdr3_aa: CASSWASGANVLTF
cdr3_nt: TGCGCCAGCAGCTGGGCTTCTGGGGCCAACGTCCTGACTTTC

j_call: TRBJ1-5
v_call: TRBV30
d_call: -
clone_size: -
cdr3_aa: CAWQRTVNQPQHF
cdr3_nt: TGTGCCTGGCAGAGGACAGTTAATCAGCCCCAGCATTTT

j_call: TRBJ2-2
v_call: TRBV12-5
d_call: -
clone_size: -
cdr3_aa: CASGLSRLDTGELFF
cdr3_nt: TGTGCTAGTGGTTTGTCGCGCTTGGACACCGGGGAGCTGTTTTTT

j_call: TRBJ2-2
v_call: TRBV12-3/TRBV12-4
d_call: -
clone_size: -
cdr3_aa: CASSHGVSGELFF
cdr3_nt: TGTGCCAGCAGTCACGGGGTGTCCGGGGAGCTGTTTTTT

j_call: TRBJ2-2
v_call: TRBV18
d_call: -
clone_size: -
cdr3_aa: CASSREWDSWQDGELFF
cdr3_nt: TGTGCCAGCTCGCGCGAATGGGACTCCTGGCAGGACGGGGAGCTGTTTTTT

j_call: TRBJ1-4
v_call: TRBV13
d_call: TRBD1
clone_size: few
cdr3_aa: CASSFTGAEEKLFF
cdr3_nt: TGTGCCAGCAGCTTCACAGGGGCGGAGGAAAAACTGTTTTTT

j_call: TRBJ1-1
v_call: TRBV3-1/TRBV3-2
d_call: TRBD1
clone_size: -
cdr3_aa: CASSQEQQGAGNTEAFF
cdr3_nt: TGTGCCAGCAGCCAAGAACAGCAGGGGGCCGGTAACACTGAAGCTTTCTTT

j_call: TRBJ2-3
v_call: TRBV6-2/TRBV6-3
d_call: TRBD1
clone_size: -
cdr3_aa: CASSWTGLTDTQYF
cdr3_nt: TGTGCCAGCAGTTGGACAGGTTTAACAGATACGCAGTATTTT

j_call: TRBJ1-5
v_call: TRBV5-5
d_call: TRBD1
clone_size: -
cdr3_aa: CASSLGPNRGLNQPQHF
cdr3_nt: TGTGCCAGCAGCCTAGGCCCAAACAGGGGCCTCAATCAGCCCCAGCATTTT

j_call: TRBJ1-1
v_call: TRBV5-4
d_call: -
clone_size: -
cdr3_aa: CASSLPNTVNTEAFF
cdr3_nt: TGTGCCAGCAGCTTACCCAACACCGTGAACACTGAAGCTTTCTTT

j_call: TRBJ2-7
v_call: TRBV7-2
d_call: TRBD1
clone_size: -
cdr3_aa: CASSSRTGGKYEQYF
cdr3_nt: TGTGCCAGCAGTTCGAGGACAGGGGGAAAGTACGAGCAGTACTTC

j_call: TRBJ2-7
v_call: TRBV5-4
d_call: -
clone_size: -
cdr3_aa: CASSFRQDSSYEQYF
cdr3_nt: TGTGCCAGCAGCTTTCGACAGGATAGCTCCTACGAGCAGTACTTC

j_call: TRBJ2-2
v_call: TRBV7-2
d_call: TRBD1
clone_size: -
cdr3_aa: CASSFRQGGTGELFF
cdr3_nt: TGTGCCAGCAGCTTCAGACAGGGCGGCACCGGGGAGCTGTTTTTT

j_call: TRBJ2-7
v_call: TRBV7-6
d_call: TRBD1
clone_size: many
cdr3_aa: CASSAWTGENSYEQYF
cdr3_nt: TGTGCCAGCAGCGCATGGACAGGTGAAAACTCCTACGAGCAGTACTTC

j_call: TRBJ2-1
v_call: TRBV7-9
d_call: TRBD2
clone_size: -
cdr3_aa: CASSLVGLAAYNEQFF
cdr3_nt: TGTGCCAGCAGCTTGGTCGGACTAGCGGCCTACAATGAGCAGTTCTTC

j_call: TRBJ1-2
v_call: TRBV6-5
d_call: TRBD1
clone_size: -
cdr3_aa: CASSAQGAKGYTF
cdr3_nt: TGTGCCAGCAGCGCCCAGGGGGCTAAAGGCTACACCTTC

j_call: TRBJ2-2
v_call: TRBV3-1/TRBV3-2
d_call: -
clone_size: -
cdr3_aa: CASRFREGGELFF
cdr3_nt: TGTGCCAGCAGGTTCAGGGAAGGAGGGGAGCTGTTTTTT

j_call: TRBJ2-7
v_call: TRBV20-1
d_call: -
clone_size: few
cdr3_aa: CSASGDQEGSF
cdr3_nt: TGCAGTGCTAGTGGGGACCAGGAGGGATCCTTC

j_call: TRBJ1-2
v_call: TRBV6-1
d_call: TRBD1
clone_size: -
cdr3_aa: CASSEQYGQGGGYTF
cdr3_nt: TGTGCCAGCAGTGAACAGTATGGACAGGGAGGTGGCTACACCTTC

j_call: TRBJ2-5
v_call: TRBV30
d_call: TRBD1
clone_size: -
cdr3_aa: CAWKGGRTETQYF
cdr3_nt: TGTGCCTGGAAAGGGGGCAGGACAGAGACCCAGTACTTC

j_call: TRBJ2-7
v_call: TRBV10-3
d_call: TRBD2
clone_size: -
cdr3_aa: CAISGASGYEQYF
cdr3_nt: TGTGCCATCAGTGGGGCTAGCGGCTACGAGCAGTACTTC